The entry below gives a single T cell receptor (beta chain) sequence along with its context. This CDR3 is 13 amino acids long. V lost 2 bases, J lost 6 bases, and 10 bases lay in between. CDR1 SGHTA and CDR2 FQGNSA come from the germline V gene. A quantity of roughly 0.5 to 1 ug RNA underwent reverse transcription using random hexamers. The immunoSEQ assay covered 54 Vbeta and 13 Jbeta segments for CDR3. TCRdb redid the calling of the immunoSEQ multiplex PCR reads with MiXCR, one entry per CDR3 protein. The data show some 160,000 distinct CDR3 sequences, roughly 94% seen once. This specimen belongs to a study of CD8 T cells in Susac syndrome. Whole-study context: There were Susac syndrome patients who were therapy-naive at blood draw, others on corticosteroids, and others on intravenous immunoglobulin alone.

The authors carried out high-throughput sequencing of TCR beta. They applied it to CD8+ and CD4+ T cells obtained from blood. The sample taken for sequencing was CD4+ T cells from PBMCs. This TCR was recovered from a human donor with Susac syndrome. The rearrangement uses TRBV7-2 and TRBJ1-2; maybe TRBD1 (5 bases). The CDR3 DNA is TGTGCCAGCAGCTTAAGCAGGGAAAATGGCTACACCTTC. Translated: CASSLSRENGYTF.